One and the same sample provided the 17 T cell receptor beta chains below, sequenced in a study of vaccination effects on CD4 cells after COVID-19 (dated by TCRdb to between 2021 and 2023). The ViraFEST assay stimulated PBMC with viral peptide pools and then used TCR sequencing to identify antigen-specific CD4+ T cell clonotypes by expansion. After approximately eleven days of culture, CD4+ T cells were isolated with the EasySep CD4+ T cell isolation kit. Healthy vaccine recipients had no prior SARS-CoV-2 infection, confirmed by negative nucleocapsid antibodies before and after vaccination. These TCRs are of unknown antigen specificity. Receptor libraries were prepared by the immunoSEQ multiplex PCR assay. TCRdb mirrors the immuneACCESS table, restricted to in-frame sequences. Some clones are absent from its copies; in checked studies, under half trace to an unresolved V gene, and the reason for the others is unknown. Here the sample has 41,000 or so clones; roughly 70% occur a single time. The ten top clones hold about 26% of the sample.

This specimen consisted of CD4+ T cells from PBMCs cultured with HCoV-OC43 spike peptides, obtained before COVID-19 vaccination. The sample's cell subset or site label, decoded: HCoV-OC43 spike overlapping peptide pool stimulation. These receptors came from a human donor who received a COVID-19 vaccine.

This chain uses TRBV5-1 with TRBJ2-1; tentatively, D is TRBD2 (6 bases). Germline V gene lookup returns CDR1 SGHRS and CDR2 YFSETQ. The CDR3 is 19 amino acids. V was trimmed by 6 bases and J by 0 bases, leaving 25 bases between them. For the CDR3, the DNA is TGCGCCAGCACCCCTTGGGGACCGGGAGCCCTGAGCTCCTACAATGAGCAGTTCTTC. It codes for CASTPWGPGALSSYNEQFF.

The chain couples TRBV6-5 to TRBJ1-3; D perhaps matches TRBD1 (5 bases). This CDR3 comprises 15 residues. In germline, CDR1 is MNHEY, CDR2 SVGAGI. Trimming pared 7 bases from V and 0 bases from J, leaving 13 bases between. The CDR3 sequence is CASTKGQDSGNTIYF. The CDR3 DNA reads TGTGCCAGCACGAAGGGGCAGGACTCTGGAAACACCATATATTTT.

The V gene is TRBV18, the J gene TRBJ2-7, with no clear D. Per the germline V gene, CDR1 is KGHSH and CDR2 is LQKENI. The CDR3 length is 14 residues. V shed 4 bases and J shed 0 bases, with 10 bases lying between them. The chain's CDR3 is CASSLLLDSYEQYF. The DNA for the CDR3 is TGTGCCAGCTCACTCCTTCTAGACTCCTACGAGCAGTACTTC.

In this sample, this clone turned up once. This chain joins TRBV20-1 and TRBJ1-2; a possible D gene is TRBD1 (6 bases). This CDR3 is 11 amino acids long. Germline values: CDR1 DFQATT, CDR2 SNEGSKA (reference sequence). Trimming shortened V by 8 bases and J by 8 bases, and 15 bases separated the two germline ends. The CDR3 protein is CSSSGDEGYTF. In nucleotides, the CDR3 is TGCAGTTCATCAGGGGATGAAGGCTACACCTTC.

Worth noting for this clone: One end of the junction varies from germline; a read error may be responsible. The chain employs TRBV7-9 and TRBJ2-5; TRBD2 is a possible D gene (6 bases). CDR1 and CDR2 (germline): SEHNR, FQNEAQ (reference sequence). The CDR3 spans 14 residues. This CDR3 reads CASGNSSAGGTPHF. The CDR3 DNA reads TGTGCCAGCGGAAATTCATCGGCTGGGGGGACCCCTCACTTC. The whole variable domain, filled in from reference TRBV7-9 and TRBJ2-5, reads DTGVSQNPRHKITKRGQNVTFRCDPISEHNRLYWYRQTLGQGPEFLTYFQNEAQLEKSRLLSDRFSAERPKGSFSTLEIQRTEQGDSAMYLCASGNSSAGGTPHFGPGTRLLVL.

This chain links TRBV18 with TRBJ1-3; maybe TRBD1 (5 bases). This CDR3 has 15 residues. With 4 bases removed from V and 0 bases from J, the gap between germline ends came to 10 bases. Germline-derived CDR1 and CDR2 are KGHSH and LQKENI. As DNA, the CDR3 is TGTGCCAGCTCACGGAGGGGCACCTCTGGAAACACCATATATTTT. Its protein product is CASSRRGTSGNTIYF.

The chain recombines TRBV10-3 with TRBJ1-1; D is unresolved. This CDR3 is 13 amino acids long. Trimming took 6 bases from V and 1 from J, leaving 9 bases between them. Germline V gene sequence: CDR1 ENHRY, CDR2 SYGVKD. Written as DNA, the CDR3 is TGTGCCATCAGAGGAGTCTCGAACACTGAAGCTTTCTTT. It translates to CAIRGVSNTEAFF.

This rearrangement joins TRBV27 to TRBJ1-1, with D possibly TRBD1 on 5 matching bases. Germline V CDR1 and CDR2: MNHEY, SMNVEV (reference sequence). Trimming shortened V by 5 bases and J by 7 bases, and 17 bases separated the two germline ends. The CDR3 consists of 14 residues. DNA of the CDR3: TGTGCCAGCAGTCCGGGGACCGAATGGGGTGAAGCTTTCTTT. Its translation is CASSPGTEWGEAFF.

The chain joins TRBV29-1 to TRBJ1-1, with 7 positions matching TRBD1. Germline V gives CDR1 SQVTM, CDR2 ANQGSEA. This CDR3 contains 13 residues. Trimming cost V 5 bases and J 2 bases; bases outside gene matches: 5. This CDR3 reads CSVWRTGNTEAFF. In DNA form, the CDR3 reads TGCAGCGTTTGGAGGACAGGAAACACTGAAGCTTTCTTT.

This clone was seen a handful of times. The V gene is TRBV5-6, the J gene TRBJ2-7; TRBD1 aligns across 9 bases. From germline, CDR1 is SGHDT and CDR2 YYEEEE. There are 18 residues in the CDR3. V shed 2 bases, J shed 3 bases, and the junction held 15 bases outside the gene matches. The CDR3 DNA sequence: TGTGCCAGCAGCTTATCACCGGGACAGGGAAATTTCGTCTACGAGCAGTACTTC. It encodes CASSLSPGQGNFVYEQYF.

This clone was found once. The rearrangement joins TRBV30 to TRBJ1-2; D possibly corresponds to TRBD1 (5 bases). Per germline, CDR1 GTSNPN and CDR2 SVGIG (reference sequence). The CDR3 is 12 amino acids. Trimming stripped 0 bases from V and 8 bases from J, with 10 bases between. In nucleotides, the CDR3 is TGTGCCTGGAGTGTACAGAGGGGAGGCTACACCTTC. This translates into CAWSVQRGGYTF. Full variable domain (missing parts from reference TRBV30 and TRBJ1-2): SQTIHQWPATLVQPVGSPLSLECTVEGTSNPNLYWYRQAAGRGLQLLFYSVGIGQISSEVPQNLSASRPQDRQFILSSKKLLLSDSGFYLCAWSVQRGGYTFGSGTRLTVV.

This rearrangement joins TRBV6-2 or TRBV6-3 to TRBJ2-5; 8 positions agree with TRBD1. Germline V lookup: CDR1 MNHEY, CDR2 SVGEGT. The V gene end was trimmed by 6 bases and the J gene end by 5 bases; junction bases not matched to a gene: 8. This CDR3 contains 14 residues. The CDR3 region has the DNA TGTGCCAGCAGCGCGACAGGGGTTCGGGAGACCCAGTACTTC. Encoded protein: CASSATGVRETQYF.

This clone was recorded only once. The DNA for the CDR3 is TGTGCCAGCAGCCACCAATCGGACAGGGGGCAGGTGGCTTTCTTT. Residues: CASSHQSDRGQVAFF. This chain connects TRBV3-1 (or the pseudogene TRBV3-2) to TRBJ1-1, with TRBD1 identical over 11 bases. The CDR3 sequence is 15 residues long. The junction had 11 bases not matched to a gene; V was cut back by 3 bases and J by 11 bases. Germline assignment: CDR1 LGHDT and CDR2 YNNKEL (reference sequence).

J is TRBJ1-4 and V is TRBV19; TRBD1 aligns across 7 bases. The CDR3 has 16 residues. The J segment lost 5 bases and the V segment lost 6 bases, leaving 12 bases of the junction unmatched. Germline-derived CDR1 and CDR2 are LNHDA and SQIVND (reference sequence). The CDR3 DNA reads TGTGCCAGTAGCAGTCCACCAGGGGGAAGAAATGAAAAACTGTTTTTT. Amino acid sequence: CASSSPPGGRNEKLFF.

This rearrangement joins TRBV5-1 to TRBJ2-1; 10 bases agree with TRBD1. V shed 3 bases and J 5 bases; nucleotides not matched to a gene: 5. The CDR3 runs to 15 residues. The germline V gene has CDR1 SGHRS and CDR2 YFSETQ. The CDR3 coding sequence is TGCGCCAGCAGCTCCGGACAGGGGGAGCACAATGAGCAGTTCTTC. This gives the protein CASSSGQGEHNEQFF.

The genes are TRBV4-2 and TRBJ2-7; D is undetermined. Trimming took off 3 bases at V and 3 bases at J, with 15 bases between the two ends. CDR1 is LGHNA and CDR2 is YNFKEQ in the germline V gene. The length of the CDR3 is 15 residues. The CDR3 coding sequence is TGTGCCAGCAGCCAGGGGTACGCGCTCTACTACGAGCAGTACTTC. This codes for CASSQGYALYYEQYF.

The genes are TRBV5-6 and TRBJ1-2, with a tentative D call TRBD1 (6 bases). Germline V gene lookup returns CDR1 SGHDT and CDR2 YYEEEE. The ends were cut back, 2 bases at V and 4 bases at J, with 12 bases in the middle. CDR3 length: 14 residues. The CDR3 coding sequence is TGTGCCAGCAGCTTAGGGACACCGCTCTATGGCTACACCTTC. Its translation is CASSLGTPLYGYTF. The complete variable domain, with remaining parts taken from reference TRBV5-6 and TRBJ1-2, reads DAGVTQSPTHLIKTRGQQVTLRCSPKSGHDTVSWYQQALGQGPQFIFQYYEEEERQRGNFPDRFSGHQFPNYSSELNVNALLLGDSALYLCASSLGTPLYGYTFGSGTRLTVV.